A selection of T cell receptor beta chains follows, all from one sample in a study of blood T cell repertoires in COVID-19. Assay used: immunoSEQ multiplex PCR; TCRdb lists only in-frame clones, some missing. The sample consists of approximately 230,000 clones, over 80% of them appearing once. The material sequenced was PBMCs or T cells enriched from blood (not recorded which). Receptors were obtained from a woman between 18 and 29 years old who had recovered from COVID-19. CDR3s include the opening cysteine and the closing phenylalanine or tryptophan. D genes are given only for firm matches. Size is omitted from some rows. Given values are once, few, many or a class for expanded clones.

>once|TRBV28|TRBJ1-1|.
TGTGCCAGCAGTTTGCCCGACAGCAACACTGAAGCTTTCTTT
CASSLPDSNTEAFF
>.|TRBV7-2|TRBJ2-2|.
TGTGCCAGCAGCTCACAGGGTTGGTACACCGGGGAGCTGTTTTTT
CASSSQGWYTGELFF
>.|TRBV18|TRBJ1-1|TRBD1
TGTGCCAGCTCACCCTCGACAGGGTACACTGAAGCTTTCTTT
CASSPSTGYTEAFF
>.|TRBV29-1|TRBJ2-3|TRBD2
TGCAGCTGGGGACTAGCGACAGATACGCAGTATTTT
CSWGLATDTQYF
>.|TRBV4-2|TRBJ2-7|TRBD1
TGTGCCAGCAGCCAAGAGACAGGGACGTCCTACGAGCAGTACTTC
CASSQETGTSYEQYF
>.|TRBV19|TRBJ2-3|TRBD2
TGTGCCAGTAGTCCGACTAGCGGGACTTTAGATACGCAGTATTTT
CASSPTSGTLDTQYF
>.|TRBV12-3/TRBV12-4|TRBJ1-2|.
TGTGCCAGCAGTCCGGGGGTTGGCTACACCTTC
CASSPGVGYTF
>.|TRBV6-4|TRBJ1-2|.
TGTGCCAGCAGCGCCGACATTCTCGTCCGTTACGGCTACACCTTC
CASSADILVRYGYTF
>.|TRBV5-1|TRBJ2-1|TRBD1
TGCGCCAGCAGCAACCCGGGACAGGGTGACAATGAGCAGTTCTTC
CASSNPGQGDNEQFF
>.|TRBV5-1|TRBJ2-6|.
TGCGCCAGCAGCCCCGGTAGCTCTGGGGCCAACGTCCTGACTTTC
CASSPGSSGANVLTF
>.|TRBV5-6|TRBJ1-2|.
TGTGCCAGCAGCTTGGGGCAGCGACCCTATGGCTACACCTTC
CASSLGQRPYGYTF
>.|TRBV4-3|TRBJ1-2|TRBD1
TGCGCCAGCAGCCAAGAACAGGGGGCCTATGGCTACACCTTC
CASSQEQGAYGYTF
>.|TRBV3-1/TRBV3-2|TRBJ2-1|TRBD2
TGTGCCAGCAGCCAAGATACTAGCGGGGGGAATGAGCAGTTCTTC
CASSQDTSGGNEQFF
>.|TRBV10-3|TRBJ1-1|TRBD1
TGTGCCATCAGTGAGGGCAGGGGGTCTGAAGCTTTCTTT
CAISEGRGSEAFF
>.|TRBV6-5|TRBJ1-4|.
TGTGCTACGCGGTGGTTGGAGGAAAAACTGTTTTTT
CATRWLEEKLFF
>.|TRBV5-1|TRBJ2-2|.
TGCGCCAGCAGCGCCACAGGGTACGACGGGGAGCTGTTTTTT
CASSATGYDGELFF
>.|TRBV7-2|TRBJ2-1|TRBD2
TGTGCCAGCAGCCCTGTAGCGGGGTCCTCCTACAATGAGCAGTTCTTC
CASSPVAGSSYNEQFF
>.|TRBV15|TRBJ2-3|TRBD2
TGTGCCACCAGCAGAGTACTAGCGGGCACAGATACGCAGTATTTT
CATSRVLAGTDTQYF
>.|TRBV6-5|TRBJ1-2|.
TGTGCCAGCAGTTACTCACGGGGAGGGGTCTATGGCTACACCTTC
CASSYSRGGVYGYTF
>.|TRBV19|TRBJ1-1|.
TGTGCCGTAGCCCCCAGGGATAAAGTTGAAGCTTTCTTT
CAVAPRDKVEAFF
>.|TRBV5-5|TRBJ1-5|.
TGTGCCAGCAGCTCAGCTCACAGGGCGAATCAGCCCCAGCATTTT
CASSSAHRANQPQHF
>.|TRBV10-3|TRBJ2-1|TRBD2
TGTGCCGTCGGGACTAGCGGGGATTCCTACAATGAGCAGTTCTTC
CAVGTSGDSYNEQFF
>once|TRBV7-2|TRBJ2-3|.
TGTGCCAGCAGCTTAGCGCGGGGAGGAGATACGCAGTATTTT
CASSLARGGDTQYF
>.|TRBV6-1|TRBJ2-7|.
TGTGCCAGCAGTGAAGCGTTTGGCAGGGGAGACGAGCAGTACTTC
CASSEAFGRGDEQYF
>.|TRBV21-1|TRBJ1-2|.
TGTGCCAGCAGCAAAGAGGAACCGTCGGGACAGGGCTATGGCTACACCTTC
CASSKEEPSGQGYGYTF
>.|TRBV27|TRBJ1-2|TRBD1
TGTGCCAGCACCAAACAGGGGCGTGGGAATGGCTACACCTTC
CASTKQGRGNGYTF
>.|TRBV28|TRBJ1-2|.
TGTGCCAGCAGTCCCTCCTCCGGTAACTATGGCTACACCTTC
CASSPSSGNYGYTF
>.|TRBV7-8|TRBJ2-7|.
TGTGCCAGCAGCCGGGTGGGGGGAGAGAGTTACTCCTACGAGCAGTACTTC
CASSRVGGESYSYEQYF
>once|TRBV3-1/TRBV3-2|TRBJ2-5|TRBD1
TGTGCCACCAGAAACAGGGGGCTACAAGAGACCCAGTACTTC
CATRNRGLQETQYF